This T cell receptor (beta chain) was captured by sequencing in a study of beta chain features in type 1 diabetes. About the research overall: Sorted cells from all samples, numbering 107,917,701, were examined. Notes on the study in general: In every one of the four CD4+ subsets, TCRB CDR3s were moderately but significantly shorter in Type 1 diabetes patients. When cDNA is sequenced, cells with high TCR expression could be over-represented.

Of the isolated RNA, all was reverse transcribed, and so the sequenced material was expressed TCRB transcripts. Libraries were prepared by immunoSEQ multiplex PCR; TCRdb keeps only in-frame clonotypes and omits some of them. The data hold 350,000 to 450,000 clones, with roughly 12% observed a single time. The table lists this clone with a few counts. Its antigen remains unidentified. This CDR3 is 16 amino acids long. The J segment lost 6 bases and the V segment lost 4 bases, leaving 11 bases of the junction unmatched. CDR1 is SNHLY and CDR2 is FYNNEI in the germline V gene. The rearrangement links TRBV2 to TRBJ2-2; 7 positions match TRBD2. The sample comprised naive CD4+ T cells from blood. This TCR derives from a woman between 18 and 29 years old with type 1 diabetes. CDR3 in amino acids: CASSVRRAGAAGELFF. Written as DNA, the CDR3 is TGTGCCAGCAGTGTCCGTCGTGCGGGAGCGGCCGGGGAGCTGTTTTTT.